The source of this T cell receptor beta chain is a study of blood T cell repertoires in COVID-19. V lost 4 bases, J lost 4 bases, and 17 bases lay in between. Germline lookup yields CDR1 SGHNT and CDR2 YYREEE (reference sequence). The CDR3 has 15 residues. Clones were read by immunoSEQ multiplex PCR, and TCRdb kept only the in-frame ones, dropping some. The sample includes roughly 130,000 clones, about four fifths of them seen just once. This receptor was identified in a woman in her thirties who had recovered from COVID-19. Input material: PBMCs or T cells enriched from blood (not recorded which). The chain has TRBV5-4 and TRBJ1-1, with D unclear. The DNA of the CDR3 is TGTGCCAGCAGCCAAAGGCAGGTCCCGCGCACTGAAGCTTTCTTT. It yields the protein CASSQRQVPRTEAFF. Full variable domain (missing parts from reference TRBV5-4 and TRBJ1-1): ETGVTQSPTHLIKTRGQQVTLRCSSQSGHNTVSWYQQALGQGPQFIFQYYREEENGRGNFPPRFSGLQFPNYSSELNVNALELDDSALYLCASSQRQVPRTEAFFGQGTRLTVV.